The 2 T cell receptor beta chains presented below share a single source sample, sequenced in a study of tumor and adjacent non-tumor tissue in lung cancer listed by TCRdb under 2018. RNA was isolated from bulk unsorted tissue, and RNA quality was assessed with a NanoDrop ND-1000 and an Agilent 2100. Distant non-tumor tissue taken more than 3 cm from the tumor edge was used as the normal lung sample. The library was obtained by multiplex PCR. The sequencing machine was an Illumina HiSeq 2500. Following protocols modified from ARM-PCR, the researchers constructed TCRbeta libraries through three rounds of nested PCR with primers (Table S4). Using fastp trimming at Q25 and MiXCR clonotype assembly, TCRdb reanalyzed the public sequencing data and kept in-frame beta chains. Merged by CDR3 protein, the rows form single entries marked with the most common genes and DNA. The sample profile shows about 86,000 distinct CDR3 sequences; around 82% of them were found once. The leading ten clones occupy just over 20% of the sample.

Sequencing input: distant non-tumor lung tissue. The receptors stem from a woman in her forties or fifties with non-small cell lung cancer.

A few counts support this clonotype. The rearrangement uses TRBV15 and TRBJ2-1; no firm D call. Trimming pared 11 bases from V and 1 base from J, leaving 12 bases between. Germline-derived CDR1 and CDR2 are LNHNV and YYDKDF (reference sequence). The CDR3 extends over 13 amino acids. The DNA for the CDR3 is TGTGCCGCCGCCTCGGGTTCCTACAATGAGCAGTTCTTC. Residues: CAAASGSYNEQFF.

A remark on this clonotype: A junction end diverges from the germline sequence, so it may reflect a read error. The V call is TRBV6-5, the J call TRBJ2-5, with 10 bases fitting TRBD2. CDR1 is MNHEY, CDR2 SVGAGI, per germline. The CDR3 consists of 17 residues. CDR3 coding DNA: TGTGCCAGCAGTTATGGGGCTAGCGGGAGAGATCAAGAGACCCAATACTTC. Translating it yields CASSYGASGRDQETQYF.